The 24 T cell receptor beta chains below were found in one sample sequenced in a study of read filtering for tumor transcriptome and immune sequencing. From roughly 390 ng of RNA, a library with molecular barcoded alpha/delta and beta/gamma adaptors was made. TCRdb re-analysed the reads in MiXCR, keeping a single row per CDR3 protein. This table has about 86,000 distinct CDR3 sequences, 10% to 15% appearing once. Sequences were obtained from a population of CD138-negative cells sorted from bone marrow. The receptors were sampled from a donor over 35 with multiple myeloma.

This clonotype has a count of ten or more. The junction and the germline gene differ at one end; a read error may be behind it. The genes are TRBV7-8 and TRBJ1-5, with 7 bases fitting TRBD1. Looked up from germline, CDR1 is SGHVS and CDR2 is FQNEAQ. The CDR3 has 14 amino acids. CDR3: CTSSMTGPYQPQHF. Written as DNA, the CDR3 is TGTACCAGCAGCATGACAGGGCCATACCAGCCCCAGCATTTT. Looking up the rest from reference TRBV7-8 and TRBJ1-5 gives the full variable domain: GAGVSQSPRYKVAKRGQDVALRCDPISGHVSLFWYQQALGQGPEFLTYFQNEAQLDKSGLPSDRFFAERPEGSVSTLKIQRTQQEDSAVYLCTSSMTGPYQPQHFGDGTRLSIL.

This clonotype was detected many times. The V call is TRBV28, the J call TRBJ1-1, with a possible D match to TRBD1 (6 bases). V was trimmed by 1 base and J by 8 bases, leaving 20 bases between them. Germline CDR1 reads MDHEN; CDR2 reads SYDVKM. The CDR3 loop spans 16 amino acids. The CDR3 DNA reads as TGTGCCAGCAGTTTATTCGGCTCCGGGGGCCTCGGGGAAGCTTTCTTT. Amino acid sequence: CASSLFGSGGLGEAFF.

This clonotype was observed many times. The J gene is TRBJ2-7, the V gene TRBV20-1; 8 nucleotides match TRBD2. V shed 3 bases and J 3 bases; nucleotides not matched to a gene: 4. The CDR3 is 13 amino acids. The germline CDR1 and CDR2 sequences are DFQATT and SNEGSKA (reference sequence). In nucleotides, the CDR3 is TGCAGTGCTAGGAGCGGGAGTATCTACGAGCAGTACTTC. It translates to CSARSGSIYEQYF.

This clonotype was seen many times. The chain joins TRBV24-1 to TRBJ1-4; no definite D call. V dropped 5 bases and J dropped 3 bases, with 12 bases sitting between them. The germline V gene encodes CDR1 KGHDR and CDR2 SFDVKD. The CDR3 length is 15 residues. The CDR3 nucleotides are TGTGCCACCAGTGGGGCCGGGGAGCCTAATGAAAAACTGTTTTTT. Its translation: CATSGAGEPNEKLFF.

This clonotype was seen at least ten times. V and J are TRBV2 and TRBJ2-3, with 11 bases matching TRBD2. Germline V gives CDR1 SNHLY, CDR2 FYNNEI. V lost 4 bases to trimming and J lost 0 bases; unmatched junction nucleotides: 0. The length of the CDR3 is 15 residues. Written as DNA, the CDR3 is TGTGCCAGCAGTGGGACTAGCGGGAGCACAGATACGCAGTATTTT. It yields the protein CASSGTSGSTDTQYF.

This clonotype was detected many times. J is TRBJ1-5 and V is TRBV27, with D perhaps TRBD1 (5 bases). Trimming shortened V by 2 bases and J by 0 bases, and 14 bases separated the two germline ends. Germline-derived CDR1 and CDR2 are MNHEY and SMNVEV (reference sequence). The length of the CDR3 is 17 residues. The CDR3 is CASSLRAGWYSNQPQHF. DNA for the CDR3: TGTGCCAGCAGTTTAAGGGCAGGGTGGTATAGCAATCAGCCCCAGCATTTT.

This clonotype was observed at least ten times. The chain is built from TRBV28 and TRBJ2-5; TRBD1 agrees at 8 bases. The length of the CDR3 is 14 residues. Per the germline V gene, CDR1 is MDHEN and CDR2 is SYDVKM. V was clipped by 5 bases and J by 4 bases; unmatched bases: 6. The CDR3 DNA sequence: TGTGCCAGCAGTCTGGACAGGGTGGGAGAGACCCAGTACTTC. It codes for CASSLDRVGETQYF.

This clonotype was detected ten times or more. The chain has TRBV5-1 and TRBJ1-1; the match to TRBD1 covers 7 bases. Per germline, CDR1 SGHRS and CDR2 YFSETQ. V was clipped by 2 bases and J by 1 base; unmatched bases: 5. CDR3 size: 15 residues. DNA for the CDR3: TGCGCCAGCAGCTTCGTTGGGACAGAGAACACTGAAGCTTTCTTT. Translation: CASSFVGTENTEAFF.

This clonotype was seen repeatedly, ten times or more. J is TRBJ2-3 and V is TRBV5-6, with 10 nucleotides matching TRBD1. The CDR3 contains 16 residues. Germline V gives CDR1 SGHDT, CDR2 YYEEEE. V shed 0 bases and J 4 bases; nucleotides not matched to a gene: 5. CDR3: CASSLVRQGAPDTQYF. CDR3 coding DNA: TGTGCCAGCAGCTTGGTGAGACAGGGGGCTCCAGATACGCAGTATTTT.

V usage is TRBV6-1 and J usage is TRBJ1-3; the match to TRBD1 covers 7 bases. Trimming cost V 11 bases and J 4 bases; bases outside gene matches: 5. The length of the CDR3 is 12 residues. The germline V gene encodes CDR1 MNHNS and CDR2 SASEGT. The CDR3 reads CAGGTDGNTIYF. CDR3 DNA sequence: TGTGCCGGGGGGACAGACGGAAACACCATATATTTT.

In this sample, this clonotype turned up many times. V usage is TRBV12-3 or TRBV12-4 and J usage is TRBJ2-5, with D hard to call. The CDR3 covers 13 residues. The V gene lost 1 base and the J gene lost 5 bases, with 8 bases spanning the gap. CDR3 nucleotide sequence: TGTGCCAGCAGTTTAGTAGCAGCCGAGACCCAGTACTTC. It specifies CASSLVAAETQYF.

This sequence joins TRBV11-2 and TRBJ2-1, with no clear D. The germline V gene encodes CDR1 SGHAT and CDR2 FQNNGV. CDR3 length equals 14 residues. Trimming took off 6 bases at V and 4 bases at J, with 13 bases between the two ends. The CDR3 DNA reads as TGTGCCAGCAGTTTATCGGTCCAATACAATGAGCAGTTCTTC. The encoded protein is CASSLSVQYNEQFF.

This clonotype was seen repeatedly, ten times or more. This chain connects TRBV2 to TRBJ2-2; 8 nucleotides align to TRBD1. V dropped 2 bases and J dropped 4; count of bases not matched to a gene: 6. The CDR3 loop spans 16 amino acids. From germline, CDR1 is SNHLY and CDR2 FYNNEI. The DNA of the CDR3 is TGTGCCAGCAGTGAACTAGGGACAGGAGTCACCGGGGAGCTGTTTTTT. Protein sequence: CASSELGTGVTGELFF.

This clonotype was counted a few times. This clone may be a read error of a much larger clone one base away. The chain is built from TRBV5-1 and TRBJ1-1; D remains ambiguous. CDR1 SGHRS and CDR2 YFSETQ come from the germline V gene. CDR3 length: 14 amino acids. V was cut by 5 bases and J by 4 bases, with 15 bases left in between. The CDR3 region has the DNA TGCGCCAGCAGTAAGCCCCAAGTGGGCACTGAAGCTTTCTTT. Its protein product is CASSKPQVGTEAFF.

The V gene is TRBV29-1, the J gene TRBJ2-3; 8 nucleotides match TRBD2. This CDR3 is 14 amino acids long. Germline V gene lookup returns CDR1 SQVTM and CDR2 ANQGSEA. V gave up 8 bases and J gave up 2 bases; unmatched junction bases: 9. The CDR3 nucleotides are TGCAGCACCTCCACTAGCGGCACCACAGATACGCAGTATTTT. This codes for CSTSTSGTTDTQYF.

There are many counts of this clonotype. This rearrangement joins TRBV20-1 to TRBJ1-5; a weak D match, TRBD1 (5 bases). Germline V gene lookup returns CDR1 DFQATT and CDR2 SNEGSKA (reference sequence). V was pared by 0 bases and J by 4 bases, with 16 bases between. This CDR3 is built from 16 residues. The chain's CDR3 is CSARDREGVFNQPQHF. DNA for the CDR3: TGCAGTGCTAGAGATCGGGAAGGGGTTTTTAATCAGCCCCAGCATTTT.

The rearrangement links TRBV9 to TRBJ1-1; TRBD1 agrees at 7 bases. The CDR3 is 12 amino acids. Germline V gene lookup returns CDR1 SGDLS and CDR2 YYNGEE. V lost 4 bases to trimming and J lost 8 bases; unmatched junction nucleotides: 5. This CDR3 reads CASSRGGSEAFF. In nucleotides, the CDR3 is TGTGCCAGCAGCCGAGGGGGCAGCGAAGCTTTCTTT.

This clonotype was seen repeatedly, ten times or more. The chain couples TRBV3-1 to TRBJ2-1; D might be TRBD2 (6 bases). V was trimmed by 2 bases and J by 6 bases, leaving 11 bases between them. Germline CDR1 and CDR2: LGHDT and YNNKEL (reference sequence). The CDR3 is made up of 14 amino acids. In DNA form, the CDR3 reads TGTGCCAGCAGCCAACCCGGGACTTCCAATGAGCAGTTCTTC. Its protein is CASSQPGTSNEQFF.

This clonotype was detected many times. The chain links TRBV20-1 to TRBJ2-1; perhaps D is TRBD1 or TRBD2 (5 bases each). In germline, CDR1 is DFQATT, CDR2 SNEGSKA (reference sequence). Deletions cut 2 bases from V and 8 bases from J, with 13 bases between. The CDR3 totals 13 residues. This CDR3 is CSARRGVFDEQFF. The CDR3 bases are TGCAGTGCTAGACGAGGGGTTTTTGATGAGCAGTTCTTC.

At least ten counts were recorded for this clonotype. The V gene is TRBV7-9, the J gene TRBJ1-1; D unclear. Germline V gene data show CDR1 as SEHNR and CDR2 as FQNEAQ (reference sequence). CDR3 length equals 13 residues. V lost 5 bases to trimming and J lost 3 bases, with 10 bases between them. The CDR3 DNA follows: TGTGCCAGCAGCCAGGCAAGGGACACTGAAGCTTTCTTT. This codes for CASSQARDTEAFF. Variable domain in full (rest from reference TRBV7-9 and TRBJ1-1): DTGVSQNPRHKITKRGQNVTFRCDPISEHNRLYWYRQTLGQGPEFLTYFQNEAQLEKSRLLSDRFSAERPKGSFSTLEIQRTEQGDSAMYLCASSQARDTEAFFGQGTRLTVV.

This clonotype was detected ten times or more. The CDR3 coding sequence is TGTGCCAGCACAGCAGATAGCAATCAGCCCCAGCATTTT. This sequence encodes CASTADSNQPQHF. The rearrangement joins TRBV2 to TRBJ1-5; D call uncertain. CDR1 is SNHLY, CDR2 FYNNEI, per germline. V was clipped by 7 bases and J by 0 bases, with 7 bases between them. This CDR3 is built from 13 residues.

The chain links TRBV30 to TRBJ1-3; D is uncertain. The CDR3 is 13 residues long. Trimming took off 2 bases at V and 4 bases at J, with 9 bases between the two ends. CDR1 GTSNPN and CDR2 SVGIG come from the germline V gene (reference sequence). The DNA for the CDR3 is TGTGCCTGGAGTTCAAGGAGAGGAAACACCATATATTTT. Protein: CAWSSRRGNTIYF.

This clonotype was found many times. The chain combines TRBV5-1 with TRBJ2-4; D uncertain. V lost 0 bases and J 1 base, leaving 14 bases between the germline ends. The CDR3 covers 17 residues. Looked up from germline, CDR1 is SGHRS and CDR2 is YFSETQ. CDR3 coding DNA: TGCGCCAGCAGCTTGGAGGTGGGAATCGGGGCCAAAAACATTCAGTACTTC. Amino acid sequence: CASSLEVGIGAKNIQYF.

This clonotype was seen ten or more times. The chain combines TRBV3-1 with TRBJ2-6, with a weak D call TRBD1 (5 bases). The CDR3 extends over 18 amino acids. V lost 1 base, J lost 0 bases, and 13 bases lay in between. Germline V lookup: CDR1 LGHDT, CDR2 YNNKEL (reference sequence). The CDR3 bases are TGTGCCAGCAGCCAAGGAATAGGGCAGGGCTCTGGGGCCAACGTCCTGACTTTC. Translating it yields CASSQGIGQGSGANVLTF.